Sequencing of this T cell receptor (beta chain) was carried out in a study of T cells in Graves' hyperthyroidism and ophthalmopathy. Study-level points and caveats: Prediction of ophthalmopathy progression came a median approximately 7 months pre-onset.

This clonotype appeared a few times. Its antigen is unknown. Enrolled ophthalmopathy patients presented with a Clinical Activity Score of at least 3, a NOSPECS grade of at least 4, and disease duration under 3 months. RNA transcripts served as the template for amplifying TCR beta CDR3 regions. RT-PCR in the first round (using the HTBI primer set) targeted the TCR CDR3. Using its own MiXCR run on the multiplex PCR reads, TCRdb lists one record per CDR3 protein. The data hold roughly 640,000 distinct CDR3 sequences, with more than 15% observed a single time. V dropped 3 bases and J dropped 0 bases, with 14 bases sitting between them. There are 16 residues in the CDR3. Germline values: CDR1 KGHSH, CDR2 LQKENI.

The receptor comes from a woman aged 40 to 50 with Graves' ophthalmopathy. Sequencing was performed on blood. The chain joins TRBV18 to TRBJ1-1; D not certain. In DNA form, the CDR3 reads TGTGCCAGCTCACCCGAGTTTGGAACCTTGAACACTGAAGCTTTCTTT. This gives the protein CASSPEFGTLNTEAFF.